Detailed here is one T cell receptor (beta chain). The data are from a study of cytomegalovirus exposure and HLA in healthy donors. PCR amplification relied on 60 Vbeta primers (plus 13 Jbeta primers). Repertoires were generated with immunoSEQ multiplex PCR, while TCRdb's copy carries only in-frame clones and drops some. The sample has some 130,000 clones, roughly 79% seen once; the top ten hold around 1.8%. Trimming at V came to 2 bases and at J to 2 bases, leaving 6 bases not matched to a gene. The CDR3 covers 17 residues. The specimen was PBMCs. The sequence derives from a middle-aged woman in good health and CMV-seronegative. The chain has TRBV6-7 and TRBJ1-1, with TRBD1 matching 12 bases. TRBV6-7 is identified as an open reading frame with a role that is uncertain. The CDR3 DNA is TGTGCCAGCAGTTACACTTCCGGGACAGGGGGCAACACTGAAGCTTTCTTT. Amino acids: CASSYTSGTGGNTEAFF.